Reported below is one TCR beta chain. One base away lies a much larger clone, so this may be a sequencing read error. The record originates from a study of T cells after yellow fever vaccination. Whole-study context: Based on CD3, CD45RA, CCR7 and CD95, EM, EMRA, CM and Tscm memory subsets were sorted.

V was shortened by 3 bases and J by 2 bases, with 16 bases between the two germline ends. Per the germline V gene, CDR1 is LGHDT and CDR2 is YNNKEL (reference sequence). CDR3 size: 17 residues. TCRdb recomputed calls from the 5' RACE reads with MiXCR, one row per CDR3 protein. The data show tens of thousands of distinct CDR3 sequences, with roughly a tenth seen just once and around 10% held by the top ten. The sequences come from PBMCs, either bulk or a sorted T-cell subset (CD4+, CD8+, memory, or dextramer-sorted; not recorded which), collected approximately 16 days after the first yellow fever vaccination. The TCR sequence derives from a young man who received the YFV17D yellow fever vaccine. The V gene is TRBV3-1, the J gene TRBJ1-4; weak D call: TRBD1 (6 bases). DNA of the CDR3: TGTGCCAGCAGCCATTACGGGACATGGACGACTAATGAAAAACTGTTTTTT. Translation: CASSHYGTWTTNEKLFF.